What follows are 8 T cell receptor beta chains derived from one specimen sequenced in a study of cytomegalovirus exposure and HLA in healthy donors. Researchers ran the PCR with 60 Vbeta and 13 Jbeta primers. Sequencing used immunoSEQ multiplex PCR; TCRdb keeps in-frame clones, though not all of them. The sample has fewer than 200,000 clones, around 79% seen once. Sequenced material: PBMCs. These receptors were taken from a man aged 40-49 years in good health and CMV-seronegative.

This sequence joins TRBV5-4 and TRBJ2-7; 9 bases agree with TRBD1. Germline V gene lookup returns CDR1 SGHNT and CDR2 YYREEE (reference sequence). The CDR3 is 14 amino acids. The J segment lost 6 bases and the V segment lost 4 bases, leaving 8 bases of the junction unmatched. CDR3 region: CASSPPGQGGEQYF. In DNA, the CDR3 is TGTGCCAGCAGCCCTCCGGGACAGGGTGGCGAGCAGTACTTC.

The V gene is TRBV7-2, the J gene TRBJ1-1; tentative D call: TRBD1 (5 bases). V lost 4 bases to trimming and J lost 3 bases, with 12 bases between them. The CDR3 sequence is 14 residues long. The germline CDR1 and CDR2 sequences are SGHTA and FQGNSA. This CDR3 is CASSSGVIYTEAFF. Written as DNA, the CDR3 is TGTGCCAGCAGCTCGGGGGTTATTTACACTGAAGCTTTCTTT.

The J gene is TRBJ2-7, the V gene TRBV27, with 7 positions matching TRBD2. The junction had 14 bases not matched to a gene; V was cut back by 5 bases and J by 4 bases. This CDR3 has 16 amino acids. The germline CDR1 and CDR2 sequences are MNHEY and SMNVEV (reference sequence). The CDR3 DNA sequence: TGTGCCAGCAGTCCGATTTCAAACAGCGGGGTGTACGAGCAGTACTTC. Translating it yields CASSPISNSGVYEQYF.

About this clone: Additional DNA sequences in this sample encode the identical CDR3. The J gene is TRBJ1-5, the V gene TRBV7-2; the D gene is possibly TRBD1 (5 bases). In germline, CDR1 is SGHTA, CDR2 FQGNSA. The CDR3 consists of 13 residues. Trimming removed 5 bases at V and 2 bases at J, with 7 bases between. The CDR3 loop is CASSVRGNQPQHF. In nucleotides, the CDR3 is TGTGCCAGCAGCGTCAGGGGCAATCAGCCCCAGCATTTT.

The chain links TRBV5-1 to TRBJ2-3; no firm D call. Trimming removed 0 bases at V and 12 bases at J, with 14 bases between. Per germline, CDR1 SGHRS and CDR2 YFSETQ. The CDR3 contains 13 residues. The CDR3 nucleotides are TGCGCCAGCAGCTTGGACGGGTCAAATTTCCAGTATTTT. It encodes CASSLDGSNFQYF.

This chain connects TRBV18 to TRBJ1-4; D may be TRBD1 (5 bases). Germline-derived CDR1 and CDR2 are KGHSH and LQKENI. With 8 bases removed from V and 0 bases from J, the gap between germline ends came to 13 bases. CDR3 length: 15 amino acids. CDR3 residues: CASVDSLATNEKLFF. In DNA, the CDR3 is TGTGCCAGCGTTGACAGCCTTGCAACTAATGAAAAACTGTTTTTT.

The J gene is TRBJ1-1, the V gene TRBV28; D gene unclear. V lost 7 bases to trimming and J lost 5 bases, with 17 bases between them. Germline-derived CDR1 and CDR2 are MDHEN and SYDVKM. The CDR3 covers 14 residues. The CDR3 DNA reads TGTGCCAGCACATCAGAGGGTCTTCGGACTGAAGCTTTCTTT. Residues: CASTSEGLRTEAFF.

V is TRBV15 and J is TRBJ2-2, with D possibly TRBD1 on 5 matching bases. V was pared by 5 bases and J by 0 bases, with 7 bases between. The CDR3 extends over 14 amino acids. CDR1 is LNHNV, CDR2 YYDKDF, per germline (reference sequence). CDR3 in amino acids: CATSPTANTGELFF. The CDR3 coding sequence is TGTGCCACCAGCCCGACAGCGAACACCGGGGAGCTGTTTTTT.